This is a list of T cell receptor beta chains from one sample in a study of blood T cell repertoires in COVID-19. Libraries were prepared by immunoSEQ multiplex PCR; TCRdb keeps only in-frame clonotypes and omits some of them. This table holds about 90,000 clones, roughly four fifths found once. Specimen: peripheral blood. Source of these receptors: a human donor in a cohort sampled during active COVID-19. The CDR3 runs from the conserved cysteine through the conserved F or W. The D gene is left open where the match is weak. Clone size appears in some rows only: once, few, many, or a class for an expanded clone.

v_call,j_call,clone_size,d_call,cdr3_aa,cdr3_nt
TRBV18,TRBJ2-1,NA,NA,CASSPFEEQFF,TGTGCCAGCTCACCCTTTGAGGAGCAGTTCTTC
TRBV9,TRBJ2-2,NA,NA,CASSVLSAGELFF,TGTGCCAGCAGCGTACTTAGCGCCGGGGAGCTGTTTTTT
TRBV12-3/TRBV12-4,TRBJ2-7,NA,NA,CASTLDSYEQYF,TGTGCCAGCACCCTAGACAGCTACGAGCAGTACTTC
TRBV28,TRBJ1-1,NA,TRBD1,CASSRDRVTEAFF,TGTGCCAGCAGCCGGGACAGGGTCACTGAAGCTTTCTTT
TRBV5-1,TRBJ1-4,once,NA,CASSGGPATNEKLFF,TGCGCCAGCAGCGGCGGGCCCGCAACTAATGAAAAACTGTTTTTT
TRBV6-5,TRBJ1-5,NA,TRBD1,CATRRGPGQPQHF,TGTGCCACCCGGAGGGGGCCAGGTCAGCCCCAGCATTTT
TRBV4-2,TRBJ1-4,NA,NA,CASSQPPGGVNEKLFF,TGTGCCAGCAGCCAACCACCTGGGGGCGTTAATGAAAAACTGTTTTTT
TRBV5-5,TRBJ1-5,few,NA,CASSLGQPNQPQHF,TGTGCCAGCAGCTTAGGACAGCCCAATCAGCCCCAGCATTTT
TRBV4-1,TRBJ1-2,NA,TRBD1,CASSEVGTERLHGYTF,TGCGCCAGCAGCGAGGTAGGGACAGAGAGACTACATGGCTACACCTTC
TRBV5-6,TRBJ1-2,NA,NA,CASSRQQVDGYTF,TGTGCCAGCAGTCGACAGCAGGTGGATGGCTACACCTTC
TRBV4-2,TRBJ2-7,few,TRBD2,CASSQEAGGILNEQYF,TGTGCCAGCAGCCAAGAGGCGGGGGGGATCCTCAACGAGCAGTACTTC
TRBV30,TRBJ1-6,NA,TRBD1,CAWTDRGKRSPLHF,TGTGCCTGGACGGACAGGGGGAAGCGCTCACCCCTCCACTTT
TRBV5-4,TRBJ1-2,NA,TRBD1,CASSASSRGPLYGYTF,TGTGCCAGCAGCGCTAGCTCGAGGGGGCCACTCTATGGCTACACCTTC
TRBV6-6,TRBJ2-3,NA,TRBD2,CASSSFGGAGTDTQYF,TGTGCCAGCAGTTCTTTCGGGGGGGCCGGGACAGATACGCAGTATTTT
TRBV27,TRBJ2-3,NA,TRBD2,CASSVSGGYTDTQYF,TGTGCCAGCAGTGTTAGCGGGGGGTACACAGATACGCAGTATTTT
TRBV7-3,TRBJ2-7,NA,NA,CASSSGPSGLYEQYF,TGTGCCAGCAGTTCCGGCCCTTCGGGACTCTACGAGCAGTACTTC
TRBV7-2,TRBJ1-1,once,TRBD1,CASRPTGMRIEAFF,TGTGCCAGCAGACCGACAGGGATGCGTATTGAAGCTTTCTTT
TRBV20-1,TRBJ2-1,NA,NA,CSTHSDEQFF,TGCAGCACTCATTCCGATGAGCAGTTCTTC
TRBV29-1,TRBJ1-4,NA,TRBD1,CSVDSDRVGEKLFF,TGCAGCGTTGATTCCGACAGGGTCGGGGAAAAACTGTTTTTT
TRBV5-1,TRBJ1-3,NA,TRBD1,CASSSGTASGNTIYF,TGCGCCAGCAGCTCCGGGACAGCCTCTGGAAACACCATATATTTT
TRBV12-5,TRBJ1-5,once,NA,CASDSGWGNQPQHF,TGTGCTAGTGACTCCGGGTGGGGCAATCAGCCCCAGCATTTT
TRBV19,TRBJ2-1,NA,TRBD2,CASTPGGDYNEQFF,TGTGCCAGTACCCCGGGGGGTGATTACAATGAGCAGTTCTTC
TRBV6-2/TRBV6-3,TRBJ1-1,few,NA,CASSTTGPMDTEAFF,TGTGCCAGCAGCACCACAGGGCCGATGGACACTGAAGCTTTCTTT
TRBV5-1,TRBJ1-4,NA,TRBD1,CASRRDSTNEKLFF,TGCGCCAGCAGACGGGACAGCACGAATGAAAAACTGTTTTTT
TRBV28,TRBJ2-7,NA,NA,CASSLVPTESYEQYF,TGTGCCAGCAGTCTCGTCCCGACTGAATCCTACGAGCAGTACTTC
TRBV18,TRBJ1-4,NA,NA,CATRPGATNEKLFF,TGTGCCACCCGACCGGGGGCAACTAATGAAAAACTGTTTTTT
TRBV18,TRBJ1-1,many,NA,CASSQRRTDPNTEAFF,TGTGCCAGCTCACAAAGGCGGACAGACCCGAACACTGAAGCTTTCTTT
TRBV10-3,TRBJ2-3,NA,NA,CAISVQGLKDTQYF,TGTGCCATCAGTGTACAGGGATTGAAAGATACGCAGTATTTT
TRBV12-3/TRBV12-4,TRBJ1-4,NA,NA,CASSLAETEKLFF,TGTGCCAGCAGTTTGGCAGAAACTGAAAAACTGTTTTTT
TRBV9,TRBJ1-1,NA,NA,CASSPAGPTTEAFF,TGTGCCAGCAGCCCCGCGGGACCTACCACTGAAGCTTTCTTT
TRBV5-6,TRBJ1-1,NA,NA,CASSWGGGVNTEAFF,TGTGCCAGCAGCTGGGGAGGAGGGGTGAACACTGAAGCTTTCTTT
TRBV6-5,TRBJ1-1,medium-sized,NA,CASSYSMGGTTEAFF,TGTGCCAGCAGTTACTCGATGGGGGGGACCACTGAAGCTTTCTTT
TRBV5-6,TRBJ1-3,few,NA,CASSLVGAEGNTIYF,TGTGCCAGCAGCTTGGTGGGGGCAGAAGGAAACACCATATATTTT
TRBV5-1,TRBJ2-2,NA,TRBD2,CASSLSRGGSGELFF,TGCGCCAGCAGCTTGTCGCGGGGGGGCTCCGGGGAGCTGTTTTTT
TRBV3-1/TRBV3-2,TRBJ2-7,once,NA,CASSQLWAPYEQYF,TGTGCCAGCAGCCAATTGTGGGCGCCTTACGAGCAGTACTTC
TRBV6-5,TRBJ1-5,many,NA,CASSRGDSVYQPQHF,TGTGCCAGCAGTCGAGGGGACTCCGTCTATCAGCCCCAGCATTTT
TRBV5-1,TRBJ2-3,NA,NA,CASSLAQDTDTQYF,TGCGCCAGCAGCTTGGCCCAGGACACAGATACGCAGTATTTT
TRBV24-1,TRBJ2-5,NA,TRBD1,CATSEGQGAPQETQYF,TGTGCCACCAGTGAAGGACAGGGGGCACCCCAAGAGACCCAGTACTTC
TRBV7-2,TRBJ2-6,NA,NA,CASSLGLSGANVLTF,TGTGCCAGCAGCTTAGGGCTTTCTGGGGCCAACGTCCTGACTTTC
TRBV12-3/TRBV12-4,TRBJ2-5,NA,TRBD2,CASIFSGEETQYF,TGTGCCAGCATTTTTAGCGGGGAGGAGACCCAGTACTTC
TRBV29-1,TRBJ2-1,few,NA,CSAEQGVEQFF,TGCAGCGCTGAGCAGGGCGTAGAGCAGTTCTTC
TRBV30,TRBJ1-4,NA,TRBD1,CAWSPRGGLGEKLFF,TGTGCCTGGAGCCCGAGAGGGGGCCTGGGTGAAAAACTGTTTTTT
TRBV10-1,TRBJ2-3,NA,NA,CASSDPLRSTDTQYF,TGCGCCAGCAGTGACCCTCTTCGTAGCACAGATACGCAGTATTTT
TRBV20-1,TRBJ2-7,NA,NA,CSAAGQYF,TGCAGTGCTGCGGGGCAGTACTTC
TRBV5-1,TRBJ1-2,once,NA,CASATMGRSYGYTF,TGCGCCAGCGCTACCATGGGCCGATCCTATGGCTACACCTTC